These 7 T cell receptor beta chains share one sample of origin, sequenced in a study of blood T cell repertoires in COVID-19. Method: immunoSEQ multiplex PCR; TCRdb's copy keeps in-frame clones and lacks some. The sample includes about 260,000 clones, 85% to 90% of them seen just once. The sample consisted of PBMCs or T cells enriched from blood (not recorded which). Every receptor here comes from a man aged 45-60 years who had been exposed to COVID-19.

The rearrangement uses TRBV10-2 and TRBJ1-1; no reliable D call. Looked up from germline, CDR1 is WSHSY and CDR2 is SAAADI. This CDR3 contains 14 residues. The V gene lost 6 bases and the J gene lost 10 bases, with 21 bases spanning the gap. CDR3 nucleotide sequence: TGCGCCAGCAGATTGGTATCGGGAGGATCTGCAGCTTTCTTT. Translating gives CASRLVSGGSAAFF.

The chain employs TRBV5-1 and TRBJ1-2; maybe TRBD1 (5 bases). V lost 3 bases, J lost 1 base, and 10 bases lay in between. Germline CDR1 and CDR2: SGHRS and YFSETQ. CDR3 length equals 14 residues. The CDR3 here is CASSSGTRNYGYTF. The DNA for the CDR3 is TGCGCCAGCAGCTCGGGGACTCGTAACTATGGCTACACCTTC. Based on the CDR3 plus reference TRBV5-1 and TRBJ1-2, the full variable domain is KAGVTQTPRYLIKTRGQQVTLSCSPISGHRSVSWYQQTPGQGLQFLFEYFSETQRNKGNFPGRFSGRQFSNSRSEMNVSTLELGDSALYLCASSSGTRNYGYTFGSGTRLTVV.

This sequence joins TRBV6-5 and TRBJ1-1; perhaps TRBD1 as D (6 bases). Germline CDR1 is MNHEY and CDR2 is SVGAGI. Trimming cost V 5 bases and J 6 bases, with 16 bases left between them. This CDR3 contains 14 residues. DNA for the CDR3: TGTGCCAGCAGTAGAACTCAGGGGTTCCCTGAAGCTTTCTTT. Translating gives CASSRTQGFPEAFF.

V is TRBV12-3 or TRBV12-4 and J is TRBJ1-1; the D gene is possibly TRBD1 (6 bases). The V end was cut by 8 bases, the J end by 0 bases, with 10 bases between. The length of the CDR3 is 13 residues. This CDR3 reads CASRGQLNTEAFF. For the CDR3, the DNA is TGTGCCAGCCGCGGACAGTTGAACACTGAAGCTTTCTTT.

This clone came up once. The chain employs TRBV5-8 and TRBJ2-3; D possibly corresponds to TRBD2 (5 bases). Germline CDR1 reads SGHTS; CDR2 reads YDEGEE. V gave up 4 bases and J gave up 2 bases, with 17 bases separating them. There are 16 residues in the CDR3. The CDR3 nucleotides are TGTGCCAGCAGCCTCGGGAACGTGCGGAACACAGATACGCAGTATTTT. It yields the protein CASSLGNVRNTDTQYF.

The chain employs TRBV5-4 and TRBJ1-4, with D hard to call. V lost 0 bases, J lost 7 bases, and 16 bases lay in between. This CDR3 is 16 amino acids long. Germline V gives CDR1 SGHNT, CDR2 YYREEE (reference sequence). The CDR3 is CASSLEGATPGEKLFF. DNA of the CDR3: TGTGCCAGCAGCTTGGAGGGAGCAACCCCTGGTGAAAAACTGTTTTTT.

This CDR3 is CASSLAAGGSYNEQFF. CDR3 nucleotides: TGCGCCAGCAGCTTGGCCGCGGGGGGCTCCTACAATGAGCAGTTCTTC. The chain is built from TRBV5-1 and TRBJ2-1; TRBD2 agrees at 8 bases. Germline V CDR1 and CDR2: SGHRS, YFSETQ. The CDR3 is made up of 16 amino acids. With 0 bases clipped from V and 0 bases from J, the junction kept 2 bases outside the gene matches.